The 2 T cell receptor beta chains given below trace back to one sample, sequenced in a study of blood T cell repertoires in COVID-19. The data were produced by immunoSEQ multiplex PCR, yet TCRdb's version contains in-frame clones alone and is incomplete. In the table there are under 300,000 clones, 65% to 90% of which are singletons. Sequenced: peripheral blood. Receptors were obtained from a woman older than 75 with active or convalescent COVID-19.

V gene TRBV5-5 combines with J gene TRBJ2-3; maybe TRBD1 (5 bases). CDR3 length: 19 amino acids. Deletions cut 3 bases from V and 0 bases from J, with 23 bases between. CDR1 is SGHKS, CDR2 YYEKEE, per germline (reference sequence). CDR3 nucleotide sequence: TGTGCCAGCAGCTCCAAGGCGCAGGCCGGACATATGAGCACAGATACGCAGTATTTT. It encodes CASSSKAQAGHMSTDTQYF. The whole variable domain, filled in from reference TRBV5-5 and TRBJ2-3, reads DAGVTQSPTHLIKTRGQQVTLRCSPISGHKSVSWYQQVLGQGPQFIFQYYEKEERGRGNFPDRFSARQFPNYSSELNVNALLLGDSALYLCASSSKAQAGHMSTDTQYFGPGTRLTVL.

This chain joins TRBV19 and TRBJ1-4, with D maybe TRBD1 (5 bases). V gave up 6 bases and J gave up 4 bases, with 12 bases separating them. The CDR3 runs to 14 residues. Per germline, CDR1 LNHDA and CDR2 SQIVND (reference sequence). The CDR3 loop reads CASSQTARNEKLFF. In DNA form, the CDR3 reads TGTGCCAGTAGCCAGACAGCACGTAATGAAAAACTGTTTTTT. Using reference TRBV19 and TRBJ1-4 for the parts outside the CDR3, the full variable domain is DGGITQSPKYLFRKEGQNVTLSCEQNLNHDAMYWYRQDPGQGLRLIYYSQIVNDFQKGDIAEGYSVSREKKESFPLTVTSAQKNPTAFYLCASSQTARNEKLFFGSGTQLSVL.